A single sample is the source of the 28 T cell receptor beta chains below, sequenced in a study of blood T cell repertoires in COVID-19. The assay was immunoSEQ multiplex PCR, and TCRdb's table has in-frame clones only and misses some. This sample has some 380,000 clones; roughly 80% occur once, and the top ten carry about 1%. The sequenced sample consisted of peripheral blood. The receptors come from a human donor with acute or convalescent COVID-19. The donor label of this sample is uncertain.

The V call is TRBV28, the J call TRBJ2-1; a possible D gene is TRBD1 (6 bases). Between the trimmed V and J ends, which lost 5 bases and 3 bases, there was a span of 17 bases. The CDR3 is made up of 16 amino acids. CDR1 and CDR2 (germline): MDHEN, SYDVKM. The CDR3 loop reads CASSVTNREYYNEQFF. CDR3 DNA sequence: TGTGCCAGCAGTGTCACTAACAGGGAATACTACAATGAGCAGTTCTTC.

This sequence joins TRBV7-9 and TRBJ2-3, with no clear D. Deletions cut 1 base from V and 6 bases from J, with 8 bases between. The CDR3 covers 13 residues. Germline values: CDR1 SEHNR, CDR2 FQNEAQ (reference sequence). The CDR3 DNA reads TGTGCCAGCAGCTTAGAGAGATGGGATACGCAGTATTTT. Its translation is CASSLERWDTQYF.

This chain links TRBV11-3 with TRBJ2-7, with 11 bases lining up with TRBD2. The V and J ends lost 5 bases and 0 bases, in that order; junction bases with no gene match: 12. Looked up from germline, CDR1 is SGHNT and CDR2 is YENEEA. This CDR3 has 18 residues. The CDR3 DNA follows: TGTGCCAGCAGCCATCCTCCGGGACTAGCGGCAAGCTCCTACGAGCAGTACTTC. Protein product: CASSHPPGLAASSYEQYF.

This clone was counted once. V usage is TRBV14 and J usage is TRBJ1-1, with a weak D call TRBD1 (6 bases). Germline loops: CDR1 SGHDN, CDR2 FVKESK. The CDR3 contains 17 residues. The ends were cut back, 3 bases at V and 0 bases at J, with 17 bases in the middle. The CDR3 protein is CASSQLTGILMNTEAFF. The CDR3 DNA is TGTGCCAGCAGCCAGCTGACAGGCATCCTCATGAACACTGAAGCTTTCTTT.

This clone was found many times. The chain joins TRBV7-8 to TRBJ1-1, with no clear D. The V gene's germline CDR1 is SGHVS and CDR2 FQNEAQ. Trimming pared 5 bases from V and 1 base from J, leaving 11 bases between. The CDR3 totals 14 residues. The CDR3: CASSRVSGNTEAFF. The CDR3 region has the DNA TGTGCCAGCAGCCGGGTTAGTGGGAACACTGAAGCTTTCTTT. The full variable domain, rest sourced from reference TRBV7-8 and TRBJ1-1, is GAGVSQSPRYKVAKRGQDVALRCDPISGHVSLFWYQQALGQGPEFLTYFQNEAQLDKSGLPSDRFFAERPEGSVSTLKIQRTQQEDSAVYLCASSRVSGNTEAFFGQGTRLTVV.

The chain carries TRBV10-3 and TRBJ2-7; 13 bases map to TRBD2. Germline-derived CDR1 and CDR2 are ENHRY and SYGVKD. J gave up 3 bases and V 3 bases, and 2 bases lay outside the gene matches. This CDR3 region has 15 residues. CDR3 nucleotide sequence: TGTGCCATCAGTGATACTAGCGGGGGGGACTACGAGCAGTACTTC. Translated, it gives CAISDTSGGDYEQYF.

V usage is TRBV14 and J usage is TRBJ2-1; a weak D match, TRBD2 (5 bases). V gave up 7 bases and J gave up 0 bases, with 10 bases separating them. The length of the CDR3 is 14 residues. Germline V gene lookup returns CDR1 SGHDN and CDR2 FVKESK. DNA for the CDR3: TGTGCCAGCATAGGACTGAGCTCCTACAATGAGCAGTTCTTC. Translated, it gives CASIGLSSYNEQFF.

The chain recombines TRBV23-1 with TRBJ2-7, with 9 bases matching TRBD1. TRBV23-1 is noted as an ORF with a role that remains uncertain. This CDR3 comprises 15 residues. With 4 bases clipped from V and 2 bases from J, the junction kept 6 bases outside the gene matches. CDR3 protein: CASSPSRQGAYEQYF. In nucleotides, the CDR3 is TGCGCCAGCAGTCCCTCAAGACAGGGGGCCTACGAGCAGTACTTC.

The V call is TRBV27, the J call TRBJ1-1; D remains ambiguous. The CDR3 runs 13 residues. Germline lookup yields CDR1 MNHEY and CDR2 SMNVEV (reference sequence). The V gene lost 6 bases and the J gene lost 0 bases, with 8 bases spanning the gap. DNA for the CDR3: TGTGCCAGCAGCGCCACAGTGAACACTGAAGCTTTCTTT. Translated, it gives CASSATVNTEAFF.

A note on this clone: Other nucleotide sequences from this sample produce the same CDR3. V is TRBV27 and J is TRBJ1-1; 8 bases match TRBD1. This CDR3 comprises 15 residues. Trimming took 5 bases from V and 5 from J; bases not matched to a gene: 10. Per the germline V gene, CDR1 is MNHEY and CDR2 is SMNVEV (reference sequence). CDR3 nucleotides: TGTGCCAGCAGTCTGCACACAGGGGGGGGTACTGAAGCTTTCTTT. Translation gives CASSLHTGGGTEAFF.

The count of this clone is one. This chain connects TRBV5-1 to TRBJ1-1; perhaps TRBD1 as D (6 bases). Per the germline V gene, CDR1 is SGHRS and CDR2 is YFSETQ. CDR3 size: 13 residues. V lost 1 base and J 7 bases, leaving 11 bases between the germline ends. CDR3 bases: TGCGCCAGCAGCTTGAGGACAGAGTTTGAAGCTTTCTTT. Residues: CASSLRTEFEAFF.

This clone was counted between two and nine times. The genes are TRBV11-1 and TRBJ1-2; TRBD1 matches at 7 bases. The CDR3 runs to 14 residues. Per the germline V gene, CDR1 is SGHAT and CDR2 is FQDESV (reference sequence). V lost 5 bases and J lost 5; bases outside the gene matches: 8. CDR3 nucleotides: TGTGCCAGCAGCCCCACGGACAGGTTTTATGGCTACACCTTC. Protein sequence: CASSPTDRFYGYTF.

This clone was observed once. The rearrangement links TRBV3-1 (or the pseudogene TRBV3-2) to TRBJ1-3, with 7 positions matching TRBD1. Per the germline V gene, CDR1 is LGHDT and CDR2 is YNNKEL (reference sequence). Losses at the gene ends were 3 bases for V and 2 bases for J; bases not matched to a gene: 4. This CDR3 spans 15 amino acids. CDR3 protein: CASSQAGTAGNTIYF. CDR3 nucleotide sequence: TGTGCCAGCAGCCAGGCTGGGACAGCTGGAAACACCATATATTTT.

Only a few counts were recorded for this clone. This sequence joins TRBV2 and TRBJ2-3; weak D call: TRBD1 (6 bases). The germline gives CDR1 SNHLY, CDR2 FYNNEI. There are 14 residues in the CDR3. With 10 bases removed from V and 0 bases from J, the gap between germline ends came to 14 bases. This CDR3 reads CATAGDLSTDTQYF. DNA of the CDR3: TGTGCCACAGCAGGGGACCTTAGCACAGATACGCAGTATTTT.

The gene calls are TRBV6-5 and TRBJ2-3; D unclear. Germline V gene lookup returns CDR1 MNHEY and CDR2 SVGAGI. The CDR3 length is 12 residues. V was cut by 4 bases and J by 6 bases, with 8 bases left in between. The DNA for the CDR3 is TGTGCCAGCAGTTCAGGTTCGGATACGCAGTATTTT. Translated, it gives CASSSGSDTQYF.

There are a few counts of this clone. The CDR3 here is CASSSPRTGPGANVLTF. CDR3 DNA: TGTGCCAGCAGCTCCCCCCGGACAGGGCCTGGGGCCAACGTCCTGACTTTC. The chain couples TRBV7-6 to TRBJ2-6, with TRBD1 matching over 8 bases. V lost 4 bases and J lost 2; bases outside the gene matches: 7. This CDR3 region has 17 residues. Per the germline V gene, CDR1 is SGHVS and CDR2 is FNYEAQ.

DNA of the CDR3: TGCAGTGCTAGTTTAGGCGGGAGCTCCTACAATGAGCAGTTCTTC. It encodes CSASLGGSSYNEQFF. V and J are TRBV20-1 and TRBJ2-1; 7 positions match TRBD2. J gave up 0 bases and V 3 bases, and 5 bases lay outside the gene matches. Germline V gene sequence: CDR1 DFQATT, CDR2 SNEGSKA (reference sequence). The CDR3 contains 15 residues.

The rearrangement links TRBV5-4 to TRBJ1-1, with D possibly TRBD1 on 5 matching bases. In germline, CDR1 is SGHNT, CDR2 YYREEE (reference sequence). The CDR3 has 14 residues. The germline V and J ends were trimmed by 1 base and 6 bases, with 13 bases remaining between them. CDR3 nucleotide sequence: TGTGCCAGCAGCTTGAGTGCGGGGCGGTCTGAAGCTTTCTTT. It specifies CASSLSAGRSEAFF.

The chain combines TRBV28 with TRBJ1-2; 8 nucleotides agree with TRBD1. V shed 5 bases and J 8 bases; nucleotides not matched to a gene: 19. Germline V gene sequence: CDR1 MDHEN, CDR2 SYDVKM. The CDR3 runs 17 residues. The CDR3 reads CASSPPLMRQGYYGYTF. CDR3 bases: TGTGCCAGCAGTCCCCCCCTGATGCGACAGGGGTATTACGGCTACACCTTC.

The CDR3 nucleotides read TGCGCCAGCAGCCAAGATGAGCCTAGCCACAATGAGCAGTTCTTC. Encoded protein: CASSQDEPSHNEQFF. This chain connects TRBV4-1 to TRBJ2-1; D is possibly TRBD2 (5 bases). CDR1 is MGHRA and CDR2 is YSYEKL in the germline V gene. This CDR3 has 15 amino acids. V was clipped by 0 bases and J by 5 bases, with 11 bases between them.

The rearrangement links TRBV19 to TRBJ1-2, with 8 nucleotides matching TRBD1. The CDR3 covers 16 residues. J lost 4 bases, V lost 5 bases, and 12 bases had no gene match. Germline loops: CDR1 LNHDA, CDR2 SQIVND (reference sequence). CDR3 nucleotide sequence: TGTGCCAGTAGTGGCCCATACCGGGACAGGAGCTATGGCTACACCTTC. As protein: CASSGPYRDRSYGYTF.

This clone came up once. CDR3 region: CASRRSGANNEKLFF. CDR3 nucleotides: TGTGCCAGCAGGCGATCAGGGGCTAATAATGAAAAACTGTTTTTT. This sequence joins TRBV2 and TRBJ1-4, with a weak D call TRBD1 (6 bases). Germline CDR1 SNHLY, CDR2 FYNNEI. The CDR3 length is 15 residues. The V end lost 6 bases, the J end lost 4 bases, and 15 bases lay between the germline ends.

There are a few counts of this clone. CDR3 amino acids: CASSEQVRHSYEQYF. CDR3 in DNA: TGTGCCAGCTCAGAACAGGTGCGCCACTCCTACGAGCAGTACTTC. The chain is built from TRBV18 and TRBJ2-7; tentatively, D is TRBD1 (5 bases). This CDR3 is 15 amino acids long. Germline values: CDR1 KGHSH, CDR2 LQKENI. Trimming took 5 bases from V and 0 from J, leaving 14 bases between them.

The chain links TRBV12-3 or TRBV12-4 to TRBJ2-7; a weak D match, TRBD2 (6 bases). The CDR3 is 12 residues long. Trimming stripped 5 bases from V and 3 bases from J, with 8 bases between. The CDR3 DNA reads TGTGCCAGCAGTACGGGACTCTACGAGCAGTACTTC. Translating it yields CASSTGLYEQYF.

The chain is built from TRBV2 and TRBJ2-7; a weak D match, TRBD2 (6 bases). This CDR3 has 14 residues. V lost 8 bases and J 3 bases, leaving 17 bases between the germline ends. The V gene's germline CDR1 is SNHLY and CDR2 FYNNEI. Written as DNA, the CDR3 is TGTGCCAGCGGAACCGGGACTCCCCTCTACGAGCAGTACTTC. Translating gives CASGTGTPLYEQYF.

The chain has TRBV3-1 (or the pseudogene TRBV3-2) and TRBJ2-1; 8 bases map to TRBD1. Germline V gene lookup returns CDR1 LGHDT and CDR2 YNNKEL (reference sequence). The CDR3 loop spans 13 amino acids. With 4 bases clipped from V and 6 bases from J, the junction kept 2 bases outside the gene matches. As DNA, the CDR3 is TGTGCCAGCAGCCGACAGGGGCCCAATGAGCAGTTCTTC. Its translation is CASSRQGPNEQFF.

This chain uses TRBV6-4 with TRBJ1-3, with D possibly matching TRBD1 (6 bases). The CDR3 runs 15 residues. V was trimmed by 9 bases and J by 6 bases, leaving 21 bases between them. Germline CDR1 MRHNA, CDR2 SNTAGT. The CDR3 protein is CARPLTGSSENTIYF. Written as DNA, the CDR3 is TGTGCCAGACCTCTAACAGGGAGTAGCGAAAACACCATATATTTT.

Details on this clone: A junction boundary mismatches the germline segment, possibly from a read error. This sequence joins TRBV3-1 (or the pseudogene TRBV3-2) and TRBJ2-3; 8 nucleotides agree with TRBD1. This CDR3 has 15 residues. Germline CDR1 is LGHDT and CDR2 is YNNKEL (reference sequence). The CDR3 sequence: CASSQTGVSTGTQYF. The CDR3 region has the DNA TGTGCCAGCAGCCAGACAGGGGTGAGCACAGGTACGCAGTATTTT.